The sequence of this T cell receptor (beta chain) was determined in a study of blood T cell repertoires in COVID-19. Across the study: Samples came from the United States, Italy and Spain, spanning acute and convalescent COVID-19. The analysed material was cDNA or gDNA that came from T cells, B-cell-depleted T cells, or PBMCs.

Source study methods: Amplification with reference gene primers provided the estimates of nucleated cell counts. Produced via immunoSEQ multiplex PCR; TCRdb's table is partial and in-frame only. The V and J calls and clone size come from that table; D and trimming were worked out from the DNA. The sample contains approximately 140,000 clones, 85% to 90% of which appear only once. There are 14 residues in the CDR3. The trim removed 8 bases at V and 6 bases at J, leaving 10 bases unmatched. CDR1 is MDHEN and CDR2 is SYDVKM in the germline V gene. The sequencing sample was made of peripheral blood. The chain joins TRBV28 to TRBJ2-7, with 10 bases matching TRBD1. The receptor comes from a man aged 65-85 years with active COVID-19. CDR3 nucleotides: TGTGCCAGCCCTCCCCCGGGACAGGGGTTCGAGCAGTACTTC. Translating it yields CASPPPGQGFEQYF.